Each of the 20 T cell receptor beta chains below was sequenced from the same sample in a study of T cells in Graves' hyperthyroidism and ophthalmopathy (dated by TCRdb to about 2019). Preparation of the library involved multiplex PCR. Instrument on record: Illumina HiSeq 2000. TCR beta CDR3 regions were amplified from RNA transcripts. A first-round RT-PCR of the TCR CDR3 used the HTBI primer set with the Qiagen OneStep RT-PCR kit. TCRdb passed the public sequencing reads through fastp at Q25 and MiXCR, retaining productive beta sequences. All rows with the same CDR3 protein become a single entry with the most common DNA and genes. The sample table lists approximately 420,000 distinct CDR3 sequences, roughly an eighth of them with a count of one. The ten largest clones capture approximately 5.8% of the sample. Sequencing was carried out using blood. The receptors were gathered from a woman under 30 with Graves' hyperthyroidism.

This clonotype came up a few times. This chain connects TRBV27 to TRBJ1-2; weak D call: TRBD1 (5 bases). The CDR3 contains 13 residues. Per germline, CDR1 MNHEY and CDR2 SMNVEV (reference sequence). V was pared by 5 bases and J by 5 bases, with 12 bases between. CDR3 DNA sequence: TGTGCCAGCAGTGCCCAACCAGGGTATGGCTACACCTTC. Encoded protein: CASSAQPGYGYTF.

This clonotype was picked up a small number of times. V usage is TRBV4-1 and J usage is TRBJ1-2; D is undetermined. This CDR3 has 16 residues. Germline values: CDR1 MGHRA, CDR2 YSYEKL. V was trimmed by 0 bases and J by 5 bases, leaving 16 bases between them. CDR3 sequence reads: CASSQELARHTYGYTF. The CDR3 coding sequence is TGCGCCAGCAGCCAAGAACTGGCAAGACACACATATGGCTACACCTTC.

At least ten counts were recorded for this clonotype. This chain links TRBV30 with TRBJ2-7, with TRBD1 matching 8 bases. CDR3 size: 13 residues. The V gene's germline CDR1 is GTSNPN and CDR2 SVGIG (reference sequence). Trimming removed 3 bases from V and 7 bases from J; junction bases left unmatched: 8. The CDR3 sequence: CAWRPTGVGEQYF. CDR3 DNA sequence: TGTGCCTGGAGACCGACAGGGGTGGGGGAGCAGTACTTC.

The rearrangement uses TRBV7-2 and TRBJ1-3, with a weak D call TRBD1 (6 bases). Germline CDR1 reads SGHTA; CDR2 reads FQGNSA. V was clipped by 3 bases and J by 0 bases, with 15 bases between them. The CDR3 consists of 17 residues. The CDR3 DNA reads TGTGCCAGCAGCTTCGGCAGGGGAACTAGCTCTGGAAACACCATATATTTT. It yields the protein CASSFGRGTSSGNTIYF.

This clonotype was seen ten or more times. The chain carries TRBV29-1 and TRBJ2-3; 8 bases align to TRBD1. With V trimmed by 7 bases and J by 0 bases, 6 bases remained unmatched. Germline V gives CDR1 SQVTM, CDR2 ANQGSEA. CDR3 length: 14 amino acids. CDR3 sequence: CSARGTGSTDTQYF. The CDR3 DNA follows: TGCAGCGCTCGCGGGACAGGAAGCACAGATACGCAGTATTTT.

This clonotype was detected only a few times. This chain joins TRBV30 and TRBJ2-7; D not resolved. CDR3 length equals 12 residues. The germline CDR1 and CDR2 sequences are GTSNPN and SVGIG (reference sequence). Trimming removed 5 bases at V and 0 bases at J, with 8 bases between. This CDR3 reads CAWVSNSYEQYF. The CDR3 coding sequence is TGTGCCTGGGTGTCAAACTCCTACGAGCAGTACTTC.

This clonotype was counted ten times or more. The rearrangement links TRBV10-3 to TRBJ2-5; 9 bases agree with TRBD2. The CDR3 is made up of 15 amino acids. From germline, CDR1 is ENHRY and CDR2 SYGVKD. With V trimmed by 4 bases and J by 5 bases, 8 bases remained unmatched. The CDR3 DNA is TGTGCCATCAGTGTCAAGCGGGAGGCTGGGGAGACCCAGTACTTC. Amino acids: CAISVKREAGETQYF.

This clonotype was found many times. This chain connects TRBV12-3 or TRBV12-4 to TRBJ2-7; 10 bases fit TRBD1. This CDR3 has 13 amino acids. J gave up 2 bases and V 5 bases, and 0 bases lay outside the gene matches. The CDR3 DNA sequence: TGTGCCAGCAGTGGGACAGGGGCCTACGAGCAGTACTTC. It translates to CASSGTGAYEQYF.

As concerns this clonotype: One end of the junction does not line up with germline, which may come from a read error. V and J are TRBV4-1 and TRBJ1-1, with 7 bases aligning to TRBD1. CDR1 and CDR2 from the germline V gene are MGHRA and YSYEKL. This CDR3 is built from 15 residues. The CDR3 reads CASSRTGTANTEASF. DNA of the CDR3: TGCGCCAGCAGCCGAACAGGGACAGCGAACACTGAAGCTTCCTTT.

The CDR3 loop reads CASSYGGETTYEQYF. In DNA, the CDR3 is TGTGCCAGCAGCTACGGGGGGGAGACCACCTACGAGCAGTACTTC. The chain couples TRBV4-2 to TRBJ2-7; 8 bases are shared with TRBD2. V was pared by 5 bases and J by 2 bases, with 8 bases of the junction left unmatched. CDR3 length equals 15 residues. Germline CDR1 is LGHNA and CDR2 is YNFKEQ.

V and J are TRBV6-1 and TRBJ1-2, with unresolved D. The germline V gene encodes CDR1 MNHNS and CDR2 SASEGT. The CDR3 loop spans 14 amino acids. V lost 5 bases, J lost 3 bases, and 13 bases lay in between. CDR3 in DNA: TGTGCCAGCAGTTATTCCCCGCTCGACTATGGCTACACCTTC. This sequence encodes CASSYSPLDYGYTF.

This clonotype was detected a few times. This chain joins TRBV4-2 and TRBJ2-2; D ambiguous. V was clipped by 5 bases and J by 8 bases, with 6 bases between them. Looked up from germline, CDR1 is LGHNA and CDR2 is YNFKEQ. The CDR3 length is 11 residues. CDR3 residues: CASSGKGELFF. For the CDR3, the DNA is TGTGCCAGCAGCGGGAAGGGGGAGCTGTTTTTT.

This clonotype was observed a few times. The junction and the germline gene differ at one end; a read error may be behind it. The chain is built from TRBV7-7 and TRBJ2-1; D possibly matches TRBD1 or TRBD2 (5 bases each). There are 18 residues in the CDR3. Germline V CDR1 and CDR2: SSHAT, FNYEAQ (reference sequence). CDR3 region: CASSLAGDGSGSYNEQFF. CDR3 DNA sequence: TGTGCTAGCAGCTTAGCCGGGGACGGGTCTGGTTCCTACAATGAGCAGTTCTTC.

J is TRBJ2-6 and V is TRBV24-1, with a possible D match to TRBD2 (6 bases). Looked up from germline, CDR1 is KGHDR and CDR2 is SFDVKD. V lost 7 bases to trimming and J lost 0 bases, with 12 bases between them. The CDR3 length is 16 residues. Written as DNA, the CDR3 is TGTGCCACCAGCGGCTGGGGGGACTCTGGGGCCAACGTCCTGACTTTC. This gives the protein CATSGWGDSGANVLTF.

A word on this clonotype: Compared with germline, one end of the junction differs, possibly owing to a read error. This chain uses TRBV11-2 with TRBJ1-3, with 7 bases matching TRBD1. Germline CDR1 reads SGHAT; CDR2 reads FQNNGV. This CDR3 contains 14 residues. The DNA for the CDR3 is TGTGCCAGCAGCACGACAGGGCTCGGAAACACCCTATATTTT. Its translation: CASSTTGLGNTLYF.

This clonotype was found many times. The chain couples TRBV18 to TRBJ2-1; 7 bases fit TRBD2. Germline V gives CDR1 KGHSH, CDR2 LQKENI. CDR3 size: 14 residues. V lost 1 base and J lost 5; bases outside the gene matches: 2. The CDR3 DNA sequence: TGTGCCAGCTCACCACGGGAGGGAAACAATGAGCAGTTCTTC. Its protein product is CASSPREGNNEQFF.

The CDR3 protein is CATGQGGSYNEQFF. DNA of the CDR3: TGTGCCACCGGACAGGGAGGGTCCTACAATGAGCAGTTCTTC. This chain joins TRBV5-6 and TRBJ2-1, with a weak D call TRBD1 (8 bases). This CDR3 is built from 14 residues. Trimming pared 9 bases from V and 1 base from J, leaving 14 bases between. CDR1 is SGHDT and CDR2 is YYEEEE in the germline V gene. The complete variable domain, with remaining parts taken from reference TRBV5-6 and TRBJ2-1, reads DAGVTQSPTHLIKTRGQQVTLRCSPKSGHDTVSWYQQALGQGPQFIFQYYEEEERQRGNFPDRFSGHQFPNYSSELNVNALLLGDSALYLCATGQGGSYNEQFFGPGTRLTVL.

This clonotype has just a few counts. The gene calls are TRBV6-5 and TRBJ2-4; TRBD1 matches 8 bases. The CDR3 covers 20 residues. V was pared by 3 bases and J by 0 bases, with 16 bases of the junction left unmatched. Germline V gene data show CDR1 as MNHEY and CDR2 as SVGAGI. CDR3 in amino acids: CASSYLGQGRNRLAKNIQYF. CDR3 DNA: TGTGCCAGCAGTTATCTTGGACAGGGCCGGAATAGACTAGCCAAAAACATTCAGTACTTC.

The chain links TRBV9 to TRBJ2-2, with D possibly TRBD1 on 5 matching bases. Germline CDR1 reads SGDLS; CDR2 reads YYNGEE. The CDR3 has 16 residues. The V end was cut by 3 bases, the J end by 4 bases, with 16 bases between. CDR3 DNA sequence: TGTGCCAGCAGCGCCGACCTACAGGTTCCCACCGGGGAGCTGTTTTTT. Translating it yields CASSADLQVPTGELFF.

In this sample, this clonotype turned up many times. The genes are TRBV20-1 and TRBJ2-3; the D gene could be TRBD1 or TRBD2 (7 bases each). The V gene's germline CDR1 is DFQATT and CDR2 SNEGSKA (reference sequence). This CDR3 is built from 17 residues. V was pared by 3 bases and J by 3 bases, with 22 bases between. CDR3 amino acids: CSARGPGTRGGTDTQYF. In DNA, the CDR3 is TGCAGTGCTAGGGGACCTGGGACCAGGGGGGGTACAGATACGCAGTATTTT.